The rows below give T cell receptor beta chains drawn from one sample of a study of T cells in Graves' hyperthyroidism and ophthalmopathy. TCRdb reprocessed the multiplex PCR reads with MiXCR, giving one entry per CDR3 protein. The profile shows some 300,000 distinct CDR3 sequences, roughly an eighth of them singletons. Sequenced material: blood. These receptors were collected from a woman aged 40 to 55 with Graves' hyperthyroidism. Each CDR3 is given with its conserved first and last residue. The order of the fields is clone size, D gene, J gene, V gene, CDR3 DNA, CDR3 protein. D genes are given only for firm matches. Clone size is not always given. Where it is, it says once, few, many or a class for expanded clones.

size: many
D: NA
J: TRBJ2-5
V: TRBV18
DNA: TGTGCCAGCTCACCCCCGGCGGGAGAGACCCAGTACTTC
CDR3: CASSPPAGETQYF

size: many
D: NA
J: TRBJ1-5
V: TRBV20-1
DNA: TGCAGTGCTAGAGACAGGGCGGGCAATCAGCCCCAGCATTTT
CDR3: CSARDRAGNQPQHF

size: many
D: NA
J: TRBJ1-5
V: TRBV7-9
DNA: TGTGCCAGCAGCTTAGCAACAGGGAGCAATCAGCCCCAGCATTTT
CDR3: CASSLATGSNQPQHF

size: many
D: TRBD1
J: TRBJ1-1
V: TRBV28
DNA: TGTGCCAGCAGCTCCAGGACAGGTCCGGGGGCTTTCTTT
CDR3: CASSSRTGPGAFF

size: NA
D: NA
J: TRBJ1-5
V: TRBV4-1
DNA: TGCGCCAGCAGCCAAGCAGGCTGGCAGGAAAATCAGCCCCAGCATTTT
CDR3: CASSQAGWQENQPQHF

size: few
D: NA
J: TRBJ1-2
V: TRBV19
DNA: TGTGCCAGTACTCCGGACAAATTAAACTATGGCTACACCTTC
CDR3: CASTPDKLNYGYTF

size: NA
D: TRBD2
J: TRBJ2-5
V: TRBV20-1
DNA: TGCAGTGCTAGCCTAGCGGGAGAAGAGACCCAGTACTTC
CDR3: CSASLAGEETQYF

size: many
D: TRBD1
J: TRBJ2-3
V: TRBV7-2
DNA: TGTGCCAGCAGCCGACAGGGGAACCCAGATACGCAGTATTTT
CDR3: CASSRQGNPDTQYF

size: few
D: TRBD1
J: TRBJ1-6
V: TRBV11-2
DNA: TGTGCCAGCAGCTTAGCGTCGGCCGGGACAGGAAATTCACCCCTCCACTTT
CDR3: CASSLASAGTGNSPLHF

size: NA
D: NA
J: TRBJ2-2
V: TRBV7-9
DNA: TGTGCCAGCAGCTCAGGCGGGGGCGCGAACACCGGGGAGCTGTTTTTT
CDR3: CASSSGGGANTGELFF

size: many
D: TRBD1
J: TRBJ1-1
V: TRBV28
DNA: TGTGCCAGCAGTCCGGGACAGGGTGGGACTGAAGCTTTCTTT
CDR3: CASSPGQGGTEAFF

size: few
D: NA
J: TRBJ2-6
V: TRBV2
DNA: TGTGCCAGCATGCGGGATACCGGGGCCAACGCCCTGACTTTC
CDR3: CASMRDTGANALTF

size: many
D: NA
J: TRBJ1-5
V: TRBV12-5
DNA: TGTGCTAGTGGGGCCGATCAGCCCCAGCATTTT
CDR3: CASGADQPQHF

size: NA
D: NA
J: TRBJ1-1
V: TRBV4-1
DNA: TGCGCCAGCAGCCCAGCATCGGGGGCCATGAACACTGAAGCTTTCTTT
CDR3: CASSPASGAMNTEAFF

size: many
D: NA
J: TRBJ1-5
V: TRBV6-1
DNA: TGTGCCAGCCGACTGGACGGTGATCAGCCCCAGCATTTT
CDR3: CASRLDGDQPQHF

size: many
D: TRBD1
J: TRBJ1-1
V: TRBV7-2
DNA: TGTGCCAGCAGCTCCCAGAGGACAGGGAAGGGTCTGAACACTGAAGCTTTCTTT
CDR3: CASSSQRTGKGLNTEAFF

size: many
D: NA
J: TRBJ2-1
V: TRBV7-9
DNA: TGTGCCAGCAGCAACGAGCAGTTCTTC
CDR3: CASSNEQFF

size: many
D: TRBD1
J: TRBJ1-3
V: TRBV12-3/TRBV12-4
DNA: TGTGCCAGCAGTCCCGGGGACAGCTCTGGAAACACCATATATTTT
CDR3: CASSPGDSSGNTIYF

size: few
D: NA
J: TRBJ2-1
V: TRBV24-1
DNA: TGTGCCACCAGTGATCCCCAGCGAATCAACAATGAGCAGTTCTTC
CDR3: CATSDPQRINNEQFF

size: many
D: NA
J: TRBJ1-2
V: TRBV20-1
DNA: TGCAGTGCTATCATAACTATCCCCCCTTATGGCTACACCTTC
CDR3: CSAIITIPPYGYTF

size: many
D: TRBD1
J: TRBJ2-5
V: TRBV12-3/TRBV12-4
DNA: TGTGCCAGCAGCCCGGGACAGGGTAGGAAGACCCAGTACTTC
CDR3: CASSPGQGRKTQYF

size: many
D: NA
J: TRBJ1-5
V: TRBV6-1
DNA: TGTGCCAGCAGTGTCAGCGCCTCAACCAGGGGTGTCCGGATTCAGCCCCAGCATTTT
CDR3: CASSVSASTRGVRIQPQHF

size: many
D: NA
J: TRBJ1-1
V: TRBV27
DNA: TGTGCCAGCACTATGGGATCAGGGGCGGGGAACACTGAAGCTTTCTTT
CDR3: CASTMGSGAGNTEAFF

size: many
D: TRBD1
J: TRBJ1-1
V: TRBV12-3/TRBV12-4
DNA: TGTGCCAGCAGCAGGACAGGGGGGATTACTGAAGCTTTCTTT
CDR3: CASSRTGGITEAFF

size: NA
D: NA
J: TRBJ2-7
V: TRBV28
DNA: TGTGCCAGCAGTGCCGTGACCGAGCAGTACTTC
CDR3: CASSAVTEQYF

size: NA
D: TRBD1
J: TRBJ2-6
V: TRBV10-3
DNA: TGTGCCATCAGTAGGACAGGGCCGGTCTCTGGGGCCAACGTCCTGACTTTC
CDR3: CAISRTGPVSGANVLTF